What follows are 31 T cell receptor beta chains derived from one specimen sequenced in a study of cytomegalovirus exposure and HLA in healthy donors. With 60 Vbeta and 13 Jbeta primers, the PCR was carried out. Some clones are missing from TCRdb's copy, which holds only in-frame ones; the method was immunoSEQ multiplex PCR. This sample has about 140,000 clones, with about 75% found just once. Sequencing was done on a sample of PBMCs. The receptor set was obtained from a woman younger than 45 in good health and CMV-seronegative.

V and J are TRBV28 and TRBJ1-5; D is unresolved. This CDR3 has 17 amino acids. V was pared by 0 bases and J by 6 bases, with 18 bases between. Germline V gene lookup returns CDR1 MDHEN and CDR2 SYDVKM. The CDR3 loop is CASSLWGGVIGTQPQHF. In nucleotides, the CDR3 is TGTGCCAGCAGTTTATGGGGAGGAGTGATCGGTACTCAGCCCCAGCATTTT.

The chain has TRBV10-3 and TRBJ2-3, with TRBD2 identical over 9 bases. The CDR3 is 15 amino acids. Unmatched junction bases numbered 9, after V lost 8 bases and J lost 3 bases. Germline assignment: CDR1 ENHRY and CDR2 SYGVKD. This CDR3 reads CAISPGLAKTDTQYF. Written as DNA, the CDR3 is TGTGCCATCTCACCGGGACTAGCAAAAACAGATACGCAGTATTTT.

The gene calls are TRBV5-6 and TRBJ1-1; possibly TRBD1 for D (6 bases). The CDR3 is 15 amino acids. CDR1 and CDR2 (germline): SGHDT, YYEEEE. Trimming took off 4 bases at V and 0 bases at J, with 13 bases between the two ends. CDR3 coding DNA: TGTGCCAGCAGCCGGGGGGCAGGCTTGAACACTGAAGCTTTCTTT. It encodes CASSRGAGLNTEAFF.

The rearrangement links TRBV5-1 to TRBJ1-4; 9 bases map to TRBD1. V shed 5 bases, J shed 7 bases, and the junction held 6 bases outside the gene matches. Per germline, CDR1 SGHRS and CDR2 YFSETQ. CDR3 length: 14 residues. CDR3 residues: CASSTGTGPEKLFF. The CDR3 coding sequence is TGCGCCAGCAGTACCGGGACAGGGCCTGAAAAACTGTTTTTT. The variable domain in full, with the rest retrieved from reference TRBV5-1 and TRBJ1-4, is KAGVTQTPRYLIKTRGQQVTLSCSPISGHRSVSWYQQTPGQGLQFLFEYFSETQRNKGNFPGRFSGRQFSNSRSEMNVSTLELGDSALYLCASSTGTGPEKLFFGSGTQLSVL.

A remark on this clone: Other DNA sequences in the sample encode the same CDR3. The CDR3 is CASSPGGSTDTQYF. CDR3 DNA: TGCGCCAGCAGCCCAGGGGGAAGCACAGATACGCAGTATTTT. V gene TRBV5-1 combines with J gene TRBJ2-3, with TRBD1 identical over 7 bases. This CDR3 region has 14 residues. Trimming at V came to 4 bases and at J to 0 bases, leaving 2 bases not matched to a gene. From germline, CDR1 is SGHRS and CDR2 YFSETQ. The whole variable domain, filled in from reference TRBV5-1 and TRBJ2-3, reads KAGVTQTPRYLIKTRGQQVTLSCSPISGHRSVSWYQQTPGQGLQFLFEYFSETQRNKGNFPGRFSGRQFSNSRSEMNVSTLELGDSALYLCASSPGGSTDTQYFGPGTRLTVL.

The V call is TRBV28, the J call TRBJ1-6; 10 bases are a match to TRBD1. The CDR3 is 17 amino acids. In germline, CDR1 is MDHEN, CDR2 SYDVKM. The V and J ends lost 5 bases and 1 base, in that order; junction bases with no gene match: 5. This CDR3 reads CASSRQGAQSYNSPLHF. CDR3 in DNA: TGTGCCAGCAGTAGACAGGGGGCGCAATCCTATAATTCACCCCTCCACTTT.

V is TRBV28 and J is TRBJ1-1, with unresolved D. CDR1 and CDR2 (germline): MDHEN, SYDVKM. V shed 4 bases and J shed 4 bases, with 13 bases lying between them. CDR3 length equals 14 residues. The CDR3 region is CASSSPYRSTEAFF. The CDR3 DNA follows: TGTGCCAGCAGTTCCCCCTACCGGAGCACTGAAGCTTTCTTT.

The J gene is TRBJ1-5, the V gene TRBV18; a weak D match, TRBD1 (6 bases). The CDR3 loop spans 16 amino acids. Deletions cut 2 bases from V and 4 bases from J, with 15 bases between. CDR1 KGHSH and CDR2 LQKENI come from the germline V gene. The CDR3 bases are TGTGCCAGCTCACCAGGAACAGGGCAGTTAAATCAGCCCCAGCATTTT. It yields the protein CASSPGTGQLNQPQHF.

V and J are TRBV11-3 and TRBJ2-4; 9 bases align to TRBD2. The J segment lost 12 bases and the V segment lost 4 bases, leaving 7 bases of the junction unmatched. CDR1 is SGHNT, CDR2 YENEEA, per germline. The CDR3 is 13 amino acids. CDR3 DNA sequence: TGTGCCAGCAGCTCAACACGGACTAGCGATCAGTACTTC. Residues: CASSSTRTSDQYF. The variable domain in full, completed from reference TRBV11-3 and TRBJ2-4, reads EAGVVQSPRYKIIEKKQPVAFWCNPISGHNTLYWYLQNLGQGPELLIRYENEEAVDDSQLPKDRFSAERLKGVDSTLKIQPAELGDSAVYLCASSSTRTSDQYFGAGTRLSVL.

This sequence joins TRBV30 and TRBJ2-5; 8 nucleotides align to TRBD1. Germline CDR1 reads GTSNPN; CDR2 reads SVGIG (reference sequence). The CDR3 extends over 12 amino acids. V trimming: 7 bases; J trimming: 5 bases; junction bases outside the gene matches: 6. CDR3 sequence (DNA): TGTGCCTTGGACAGGGATGGGGAGACCCAGTACTTC. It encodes CALDRDGETQYF.

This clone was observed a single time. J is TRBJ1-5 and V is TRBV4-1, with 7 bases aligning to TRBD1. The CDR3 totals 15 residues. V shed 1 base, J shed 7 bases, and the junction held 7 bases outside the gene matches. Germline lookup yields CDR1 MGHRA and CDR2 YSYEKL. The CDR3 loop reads CASSQAQGIFQPQHF. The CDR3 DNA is TGCGCCAGCAGCCAAGCACAGGGGATATTCCAGCCCCAGCATTTT.

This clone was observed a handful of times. In DNA form, the CDR3 reads TGTGCCAGCTCACCACTGGCTAGCGGAATACCCCTCATTGGTAATGAGCAGTTCTTC. As protein: CASSPLASGIPLIGNEQFF. This chain uses TRBV18 with TRBJ2-1; 7 bases are shared with TRBD2. V trimming: 1 base; J trimming: 7 bases; junction bases outside the gene matches: 19. The CDR3 is 19 amino acids. Germline CDR1 and CDR2: KGHSH and LQKENI.

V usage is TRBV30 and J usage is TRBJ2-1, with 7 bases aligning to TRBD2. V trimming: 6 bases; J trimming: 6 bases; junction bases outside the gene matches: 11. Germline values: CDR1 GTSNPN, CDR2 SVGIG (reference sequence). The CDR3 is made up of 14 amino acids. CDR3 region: CACKSAGALNEQFF. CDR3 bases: TGTGCCTGTAAAAGTGCGGGAGCGCTCAATGAGCAGTTCTTC.

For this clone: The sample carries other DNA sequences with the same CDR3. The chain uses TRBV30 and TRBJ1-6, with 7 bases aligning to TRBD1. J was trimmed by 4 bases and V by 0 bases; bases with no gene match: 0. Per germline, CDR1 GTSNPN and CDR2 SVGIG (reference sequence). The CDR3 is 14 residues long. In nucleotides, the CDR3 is TGTGCCTGGAGTGTACAGGGGTATAATTCACCCCTCCACTTT. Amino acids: CAWSVQGYNSPLHF.

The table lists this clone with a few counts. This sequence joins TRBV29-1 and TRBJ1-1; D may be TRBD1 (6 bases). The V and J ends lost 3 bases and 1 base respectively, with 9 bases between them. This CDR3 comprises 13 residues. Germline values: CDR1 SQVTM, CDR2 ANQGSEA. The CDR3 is CSVDRGTNTEAFF. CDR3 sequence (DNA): TGCAGCGTTGACAGGGGCACGAACACTGAAGCTTTCTTT.

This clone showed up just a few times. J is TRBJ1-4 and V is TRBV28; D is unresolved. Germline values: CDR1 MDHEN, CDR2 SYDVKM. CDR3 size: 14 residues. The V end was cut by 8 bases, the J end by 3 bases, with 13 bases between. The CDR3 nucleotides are TGTGCCAGCGGGAGGGCCGCTTCTAATGAAAAACTGTTTTTT. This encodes CASGRAASNEKLFF.

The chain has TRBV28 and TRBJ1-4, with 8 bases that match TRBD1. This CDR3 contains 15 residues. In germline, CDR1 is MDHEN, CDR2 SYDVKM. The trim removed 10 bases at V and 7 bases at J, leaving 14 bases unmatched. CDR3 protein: CATLEPGTGGEKLFF. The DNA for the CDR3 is TGTGCCACTCTGGAGCCTGGAACAGGGGGTGAAAAACTGTTTTTT. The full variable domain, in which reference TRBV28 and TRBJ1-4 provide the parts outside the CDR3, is DVKVTQSSRYLVKRTGEKVFLECVQDMDHENMFWYRQDPGLGLRLIYFSYDVKMKEKGDIPEGYSVSREKKERFSLILESASTNQTSMYLCATLEPGTGGEKLFFGSGTQLSVL.

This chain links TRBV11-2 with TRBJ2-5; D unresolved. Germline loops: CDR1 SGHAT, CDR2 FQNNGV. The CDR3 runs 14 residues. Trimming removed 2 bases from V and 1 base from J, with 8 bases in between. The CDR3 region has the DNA TGTGCCAGCAGCTTAAACGGTTTCCAAGAGACCCAGTACTTC. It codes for CASSLNGFQETQYF.

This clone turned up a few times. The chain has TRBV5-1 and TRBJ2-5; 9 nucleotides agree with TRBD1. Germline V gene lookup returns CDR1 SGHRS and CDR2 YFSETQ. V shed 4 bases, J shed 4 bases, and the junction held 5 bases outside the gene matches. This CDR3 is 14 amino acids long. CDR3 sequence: CASSAWTGAETQYF. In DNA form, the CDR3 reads TGCGCCAGCAGCGCATGGACAGGGGCAGAGACCCAGTACTTC.

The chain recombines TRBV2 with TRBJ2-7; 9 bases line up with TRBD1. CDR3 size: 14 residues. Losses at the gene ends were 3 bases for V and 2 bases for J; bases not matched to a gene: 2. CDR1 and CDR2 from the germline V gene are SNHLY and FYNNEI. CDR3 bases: TGTGCCAGCAGTGACGGACAGGGGACCTACGAGCAGTACTTC. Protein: CASSDGQGTYEQYF.

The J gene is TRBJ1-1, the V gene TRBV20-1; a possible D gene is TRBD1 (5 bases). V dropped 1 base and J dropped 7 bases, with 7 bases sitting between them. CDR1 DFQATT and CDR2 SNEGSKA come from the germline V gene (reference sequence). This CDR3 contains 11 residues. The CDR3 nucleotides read TGCAGTGCTAGAGGGGGGGGTGAAGCTTTCTTT. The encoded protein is CSARGGGEAFF.

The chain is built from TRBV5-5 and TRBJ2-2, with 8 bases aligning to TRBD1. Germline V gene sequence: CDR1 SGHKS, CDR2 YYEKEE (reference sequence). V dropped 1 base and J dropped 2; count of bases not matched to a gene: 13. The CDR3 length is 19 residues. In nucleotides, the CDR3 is TGTGCCAGCAGCTTGTTTGAGGGGACAGGACAGGGAAACACCGGGGAGCTGTTTTTT. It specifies CASSLFEGTGQGNTGELFF.

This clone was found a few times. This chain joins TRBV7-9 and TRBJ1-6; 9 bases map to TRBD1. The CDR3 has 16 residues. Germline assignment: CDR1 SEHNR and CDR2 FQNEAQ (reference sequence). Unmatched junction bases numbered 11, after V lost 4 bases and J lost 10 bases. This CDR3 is CASSSGTGMWISPLHF. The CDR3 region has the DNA TGTGCCAGCAGCTCCGGGACAGGGATGTGGATCTCACCCCTCCACTTT.

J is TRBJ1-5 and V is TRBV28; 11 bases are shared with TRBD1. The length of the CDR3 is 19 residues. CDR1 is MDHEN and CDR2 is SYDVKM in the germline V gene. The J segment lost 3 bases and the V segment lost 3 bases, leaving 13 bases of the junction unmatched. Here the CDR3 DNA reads TGTGCCAGCAGTTTCAGGCAGCTTTCGGACAGGGGGCTCAATCAGCCCCAGCATTTT. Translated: CASSFRQLSDRGLNQPQHF. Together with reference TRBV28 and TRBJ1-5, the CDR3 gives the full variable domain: DVKVTQSSRYLVKRTGEKVFLECVQDMDHENMFWYRQDPGLGLRLIYFSYDVKMKEKGDIPEGYSVSREKKERFSLILESASTNQTSMYLCASSFRQLSDRGLNQPQHFGDGTRLSIL.

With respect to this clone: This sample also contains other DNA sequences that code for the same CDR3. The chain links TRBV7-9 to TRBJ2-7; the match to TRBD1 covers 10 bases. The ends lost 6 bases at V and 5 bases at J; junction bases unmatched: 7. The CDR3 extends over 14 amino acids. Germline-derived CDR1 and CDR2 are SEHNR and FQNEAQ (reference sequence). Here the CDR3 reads CASSLSGTGDEQYF. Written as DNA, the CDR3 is TGTGCCAGCAGTCTGTCCGGGACAGGGGACGAGCAGTACTTC. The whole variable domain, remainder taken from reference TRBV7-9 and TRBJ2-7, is DTGVSQNPRHKITKRGQNVTFRCDPISEHNRLYWYRQTLGQGPEFLTYFQNEAQLEKSRLLSDRFSAERPKGSFSTLEIQRTEQGDSAMYLCASSLSGTGDEQYFGPGTRLTVT.

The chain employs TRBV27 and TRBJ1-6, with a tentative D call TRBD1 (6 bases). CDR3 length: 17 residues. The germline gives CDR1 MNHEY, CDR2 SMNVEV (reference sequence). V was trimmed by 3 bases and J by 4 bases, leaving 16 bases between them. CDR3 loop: CASSFDAGASYNSPLHF. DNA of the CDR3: TGTGCCAGCAGTTTCGACGCAGGGGCCTCGTATAATTCACCCCTCCACTTT.

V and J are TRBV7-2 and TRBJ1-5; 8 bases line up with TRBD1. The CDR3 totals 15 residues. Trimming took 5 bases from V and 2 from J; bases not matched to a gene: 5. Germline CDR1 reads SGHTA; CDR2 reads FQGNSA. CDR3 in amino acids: CASSPQGGGNQPQHF. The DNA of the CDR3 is TGTGCCAGCAGCCCACAGGGGGGAGGCAATCAGCCCCAGCATTTT.

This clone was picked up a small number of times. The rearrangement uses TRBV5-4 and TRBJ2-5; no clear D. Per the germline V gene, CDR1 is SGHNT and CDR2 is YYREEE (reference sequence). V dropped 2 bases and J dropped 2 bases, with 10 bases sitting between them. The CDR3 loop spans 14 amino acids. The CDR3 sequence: CASSLGSVQETQYF. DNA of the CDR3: TGTGCCAGCAGCTTAGGAAGCGTTCAAGAGACCCAGTACTTC.

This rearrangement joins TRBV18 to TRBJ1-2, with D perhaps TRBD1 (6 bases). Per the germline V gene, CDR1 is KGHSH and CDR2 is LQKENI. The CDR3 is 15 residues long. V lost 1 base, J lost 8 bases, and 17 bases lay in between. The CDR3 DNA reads TGTGCCAGCTCACCACTTGGGGACATTGGCGCCGGCTACACCTTC. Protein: CASSPLGDIGAGYTF.

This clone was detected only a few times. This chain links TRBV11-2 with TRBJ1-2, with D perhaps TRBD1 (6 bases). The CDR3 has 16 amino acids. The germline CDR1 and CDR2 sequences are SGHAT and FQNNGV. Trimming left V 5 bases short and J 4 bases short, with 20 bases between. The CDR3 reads CASSLGSAGAAYGYTF. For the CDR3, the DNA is TGTGCCAGCAGCCTCGGATCGGCGGGGGCGGCCTATGGCTACACCTTC.

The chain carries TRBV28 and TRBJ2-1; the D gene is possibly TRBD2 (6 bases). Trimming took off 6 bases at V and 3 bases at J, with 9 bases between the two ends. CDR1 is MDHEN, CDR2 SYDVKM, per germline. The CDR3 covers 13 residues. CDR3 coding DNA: TGTGCCAGCAGAGGAGGGTTCTACAATGAGCAGTTCTTC. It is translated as CASRGGFYNEQFF.